What follows are 25 T cell receptor beta chains derived from one specimen sequenced in a study of T cell repertoires in cytomegalovirus infection. For these receptors, no antigen is known. MiXCR, applied by TCRdb to the reads, yields one record per CDR3 protein. Of fewer than 1,000,000 distinct CDR3 sequences in the sample, about a third were seen once. This material consisted of cultured CD8+ T cells from PBMCs, taken from culture after CMV antigen stimulation. The receptors shown here come from a human donor in good health (CMV status not recorded). Some clones in this sample may be carry-over from other donors' samples.

This clonotype was observed a handful of times. The chain joins TRBV27 to TRBJ1-1; D is undetermined. V lost 6 bases and J 4 bases, leaving 9 bases between the germline ends. The germline gives CDR1 MNHEY, CDR2 SMNVEV (reference sequence). The length of the CDR3 is 12 residues. The CDR3 coding sequence is TGTGCCAGCAGCGCGGGAACCACTGAAGCTTTCTTT. Translating gives CASSAGTTEAFF.

V and J are TRBV12-3 or TRBV12-4 and TRBJ1-1; 7 bases fit TRBD1. After removal of 3 bases from V and 4 bases from J, the junction contained 11 bases not matched to a gene. This CDR3 is 16 amino acids long. The CDR3 DNA sequence: TGTGCCAGCAGTTTTCTTGTGACAGGGACACGCACTGAAGCTTTCTTT. It is translated as CASSFLVTGTRTEAFF.

The V and J genes are TRBV5-6 and TRBJ1-6, with 8 bases matching TRBD1. J was trimmed by 7 bases and V by 4 bases; bases with no gene match: 7. The germline V gene encodes CDR1 SGHDT and CDR2 YYEEEE. The CDR3 is 15 residues long. CDR3 in amino acids: CASSLGTGTNSPLHF. As DNA, the CDR3 is TGTGCCAGCAGCCTGGGGACAGGCACCAATTCACCCCTCCACTTT.

The chain recombines TRBV29-1 with TRBJ2-2, with D perhaps matching TRBD2 (6 bases). Germline loops: CDR1 SQVTM, CDR2 ANQGSEA. Trimming took 3 bases from V and 2 from J, leaving 13 bases between them. This CDR3 comprises 15 residues. CDR3 sequence: CSVESLATNTGELFF. The CDR3 DNA reads as TGCAGCGTTGAGTCACTAGCCACCAACACCGGGGAGCTGTTTTTT.

This clonotype was counted many times. The junction shows a germline mismatch at one end, possibly a read error. The rearrangement joins TRBV7-7 to TRBJ1-1; possible D gene TRBD1, 6 bases. The J call is doubtful: the DNA matches TRBJ1-6 better. This CDR3 spans 13 amino acids. Looked up from germline, CDR1 is SSHAT and CDR2 is FNYEAQ (reference sequence). Here the CDR3 reads CASSLAMGHGLHF. The CDR3 DNA follows: TGTGCTAGCAGCTTAGCTATGGGACATGGACTCCACTTT.

J is TRBJ2-1 and V is TRBV6-1; 12 bases fit TRBD2. Germline CDR1 MNHNS, CDR2 SASEGT. Trimming at V came to 6 bases and at J to 9 bases, leaving 6 bases not matched to a gene. There are 14 residues in the CDR3. CDR3 coding DNA: TGTGCCAGCAGCCTTGGACTAGCGGGGACTGAGCAGTTCTTC. Translated, it gives CASSLGLAGTEQFF.

The chain recombines TRBV7-9 with TRBJ1-4, with D perhaps matching TRBD1 (5 bases). The ends were cut back, 2 bases at V and 7 bases at J, with 8 bases in the middle. The CDR3 contains 13 residues. Germline-derived CDR1 and CDR2 are SEHNR and FQNEAQ (reference sequence). In DNA, the CDR3 is TGTGCCAGCAGCTTATCAGGGAGTGAAAAACTGTTTTTT. Translation: CASSLSGSEKLFF.

This clonotype has more than one count but fewer than ten. The chain recombines TRBV6-1 with TRBJ1-2; D is ambiguous. V gave up 2 bases and J gave up 4 bases, with 17 bases separating them. Germline V gene data show CDR1 as MNHNS and CDR2 as SASEGT. This CDR3 has 16 residues. The CDR3 loop is CASSEKAVSFPYGYTF. Written as DNA, the CDR3 is TGTGCCAGCAGTGAAAAGGCGGTTTCTTTCCCCTATGGCTACACCTTC.

There are a few counts of this clonotype. V usage is TRBV27 and J usage is TRBJ1-1, with TRBD1 as a possible D gene (5 bases). This CDR3 has 14 residues. Trimming cost V 2 bases and J 3 bases, with 10 bases left between them. The germline V gene has CDR1 MNHEY and CDR2 SMNVEV (reference sequence). CDR3 bases: TGTGCCAGCAGTTTACCAGGGAGGGACACTGAAGCTTTCTTT. It encodes CASSLPGRDTEAFF.

The chain carries TRBV12-3 or TRBV12-4 and TRBJ1-1, with TRBD1 matching over 9 bases. The CDR3 spans 19 residues. The ends lost 3 bases at V and 5 bases at J; junction bases unmatched: 19. The CDR3: CASSFMAPGQGQEGTEAFF. The CDR3 bases are TGTGCCAGCAGTTTTATGGCCCCCGGACAGGGGCAGGAGGGAACTGAAGCTTTCTTT.

The rearrangement joins TRBV6-2 or TRBV6-3 to TRBJ2-7; D is uncertain. The CDR3 is 13 residues long. The germline CDR1 and CDR2 sequences are MNHEY and SVGEGT. V was cut by 6 bases and J by 3 bases, with 12 bases left in between. The CDR3: CASSLTLGYEQYF. The CDR3 DNA sequence: TGTGCCAGCAGCCTTACTTTAGGCTACGAGCAGTACTTC.

Ten or more counts support this clonotype. The rearrangement uses TRBV6-1 and TRBJ2-3; D is unclear. V was clipped by 10 bases and J by 1 base, with 3 bases between them. This CDR3 is 10 amino acids long. Germline loops: CDR1 MNHNS, CDR2 SASEGT. The CDR3 here is CAIGTDTQYF. The CDR3, as DNA: TGTGCCATAGGCACAGATACGCAGTATTTT.

A few counts support this clonotype. V and J are TRBV6-2 or TRBV6-3 and TRBJ2-1; TRBD1 matches 7 bases. Germline assignment: CDR1 MNHEY and CDR2 SVGEGT. The CDR3 covers 16 residues. V shed 0 bases, J shed 3 bases, and the junction held 5 bases outside the gene matches. CDR3 amino acids: CASSYSWDSIYNEQFF. The CDR3 DNA follows: TGTGCCAGCAGTTACTCGTGGGACAGCATCTACAATGAGCAGTTCTTC.

This clonotype was seen repeatedly, ten times or more. Possible read error: a much larger clone is one base away. This chain links TRBV19 with TRBJ2-3, with TRBD2 identical over 9 bases. V was clipped by 9 bases and J by 1 base; unmatched bases: 5. Germline loops: CDR1 LNHDA, CDR2 SQIVND (reference sequence). The length of the CDR3 is 14 residues. DNA for the CDR3: TGTGCCAGCAGCATAGCGGGGGGCACAGATACGCAGTATTTT. Translation gives CASSIAGGTDTQYF. Looking up the rest from reference TRBV19 and TRBJ2-3 gives the full variable domain: DGGITQSPKYLFRKEGQNVTLSCEQNLNHDAMYWYRQDPGQGLRLIYYSQIVNDFQKGDIAEGYSVSREKKESFPLTVTSAQKNPTAFYLCASSIAGGTDTQYFGPGTRLTVL.

The CDR3 loop is CASSRVGGETQYF. The CDR3 coding sequence is TGTGCCAGCAGCCGTGTTGGGGGGGAGACCCAGTACTTC. V is TRBV7-8 and J is TRBJ2-5, with TRBD2 as a possible D gene (6 bases). The CDR3 totals 13 residues. The V gene lost 5 bases and the J gene lost 5 bases, with 12 bases spanning the gap. CDR1 is SGHVS and CDR2 is FQNEAQ in the germline V gene. Combining the CDR3 with reference TRBV7-8 and TRBJ2-5 gives the whole variable domain GAGVSQSPRYKVAKRGQDVALRCDPISGHVSLFWYQQALGQGPEFLTYFQNEAQLDKSGLPSDRFFAERPEGSVSTLKIQRTQQEDSAVYLCASSRVGGETQYFGPGTRLLVL.

This clonotype was found many times. The V and J genes are TRBV7-6 and TRBJ2-5; D is unresolved. V lost 5 bases and J 1 base, leaving 14 bases between the germline ends. Germline-derived CDR1 and CDR2 are SGHVS and FNYEAQ. This CDR3 contains 15 residues. As DNA, the CDR3 is TGTGCCAGCAGCCCACTAAGGGTCCCCCAAGAGACCCAGTACTTC. Its protein is CASSPLRVPQETQYF.

This clonotype was observed a handful of times. The V gene is TRBV2, the J gene TRBJ2-1; 9 bases are shared with TRBD1. In germline, CDR1 is SNHLY, CDR2 FYNNEI. The ends lost 9 bases at V and 6 bases at J; junction bases unmatched: 3. The CDR3 spans 12 residues. The CDR3 loop reads CARGDRVNEQFF. CDR3 sequence (DNA): TGTGCCAGGGGGGACAGGGTCAATGAGCAGTTCTTC.

This clonotype was found a few times. This chain links TRBV19 with TRBJ2-2; D might be TRBD1 (5 bases). CDR3 length: 15 amino acids. Trimming removed 4 bases from V and 1 base from J, with 10 bases in between. Germline CDR1 and CDR2: LNHDA and SQIVND (reference sequence). As DNA, the CDR3 is TGTGCCAGTAGTAGGACCGACAGGAACACCGGGGAGCTGTTTTTT. It translates to CASSRTDRNTGELFF. Combining the CDR3 with reference TRBV19 and TRBJ2-2 gives the whole variable domain DGGITQSPKYLFRKEGQNVTLSCEQNLNHDAMYWYRQDPGQGLRLIYYSQIVNDFQKGDIAEGYSVSREKKESFPLTVTSAQKNPTAFYLCASSRTDRNTGELFFGEGSRLTVL.

To note about this clonotype: This may stem from a read error, because a much larger clone lies one nucleotide away. V and J are TRBV20-1 and TRBJ1-1, with D tentatively TRBD1 (6 bases). This CDR3 is built from 12 residues. Germline V gives CDR1 DFQATT, CDR2 SNEGSKA (reference sequence). CDR3 sequence: CKGDRFSTEAFF. As DNA, the CDR3 is TGCAAGGGGGACCGCTTCAGCACTGAAGCTTTCTTT.

This clonotype occurred a few times. The rearrangement uses TRBV27 and TRBJ1-2; TRBD1 agrees at 9 bases. The ends lost 7 bases at V and 7 bases at J; junction bases unmatched: 10. Germline-derived CDR1 and CDR2 are MNHEY and SMNVEV (reference sequence). The CDR3 contains 14 residues. The CDR3 sequence is CASTPGTGISGYTF. The CDR3 DNA reads as TGTGCCAGCACCCCTGGGACAGGGATCAGTGGCTACACCTTC.

The CDR3 region is CASSQDRGSEQFF. CDR3 DNA sequence: TGCGCCAGCAGCCAAGATCGGGGAAGTGAGCAGTTCTTC. The rearrangement uses TRBV4-1 and TRBJ2-1; D may be TRBD2 (5 bases). Trimming removed 0 bases from V and 9 bases from J, with 9 bases in between. Germline V gene data show CDR1 as MGHRA and CDR2 as YSYEKL. This CDR3 is built from 13 residues.

In its sample, this clonotype was seen many times. The chain is built from TRBV7-6 and TRBJ2-1, with TRBD2 matching 8 bases. The CDR3 totals 16 residues. Germline lookup yields CDR1 SGHVS and CDR2 FNYEAQ. V dropped 4 bases and J dropped 5; count of bases not matched to a gene: 10. DNA of the CDR3: TGTGCCAGCAGCTCCCGGGAGGGGTGGAGTCACAATGAGCAGTTCTTC. This encodes CASSSREGWSHNEQFF.

The sample holds a few counts of this clonotype. This rearrangement joins TRBV19 to TRBJ1-1; perhaps TRBD1 as D (6 bases). CDR3 size: 13 residues. Germline V gives CDR1 LNHDA, CDR2 SQIVND (reference sequence). The V and J ends lost 7 bases and 3 bases respectively, with 12 bases between them. The CDR3 sequence: CASKRGLDTEAFF. CDR3 coding DNA: TGTGCCAGTAAACGGGGGCTAGACACTGAAGCTTTCTTT.

This clonotype was seen more than once but under ten times. The chain has TRBV29-1 and TRBJ2-7; a possible D gene is TRBD2 (6 bases). The V gene lost 0 bases and the J gene lost 4 bases, with 13 bases spanning the gap. From germline, CDR1 is SQVTM and CDR2 ANQGSEA. This CDR3 spans 14 amino acids. This CDR3 reads CSVEDRSGTYEQYF. CDR3 nucleotide sequence: TGCAGCGTTGAAGATCGCTCCGGGACTTACGAGCAGTACTTC.

This clonotype came up many times. This chain links TRBV7-2 with TRBJ1-3, with D hard to call. The V end lost 3 bases, the J end lost 0 bases, and 9 bases lay between the germline ends. The CDR3 runs 15 residues. The germline CDR1 and CDR2 sequences are SGHTA and FQGNSA. The CDR3 DNA sequence: TGTGCCAGCAGCTTTACGCCGATCTCTGGAAACACCATATATTTT. This gives the protein CASSFTPISGNTIYF.